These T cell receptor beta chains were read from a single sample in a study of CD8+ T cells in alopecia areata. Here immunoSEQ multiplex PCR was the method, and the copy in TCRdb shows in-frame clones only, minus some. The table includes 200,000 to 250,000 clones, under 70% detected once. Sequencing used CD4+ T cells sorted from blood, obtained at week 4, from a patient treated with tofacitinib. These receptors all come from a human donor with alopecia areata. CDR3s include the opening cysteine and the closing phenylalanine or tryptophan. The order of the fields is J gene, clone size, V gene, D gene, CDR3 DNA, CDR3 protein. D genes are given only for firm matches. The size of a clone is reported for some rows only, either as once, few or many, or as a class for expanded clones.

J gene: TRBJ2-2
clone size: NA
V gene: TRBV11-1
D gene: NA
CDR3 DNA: TGTGCCAGCAGCTTGGGCAGCGGAGTGGGGTTCGAGCTGTTTTTT
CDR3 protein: CASSLGSGVGFELFF

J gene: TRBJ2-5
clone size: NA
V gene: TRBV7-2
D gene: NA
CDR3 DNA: TGTGCCAGCACGGCGAGTCTTGGGCAGACCCAGTACTTC
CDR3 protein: CASTASLGQTQYF

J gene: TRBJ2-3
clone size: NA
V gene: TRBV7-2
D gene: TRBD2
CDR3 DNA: TGTGCCAGCAGCTTCAGGACTAGCGGGACAGATACGCAGTATTTT
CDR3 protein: CASSFRTSGTDTQYF

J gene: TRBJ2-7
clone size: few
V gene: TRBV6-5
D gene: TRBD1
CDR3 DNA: TGTGCCAGCAGCTACGGGACAGGGGACTACGAGCAGTACTTC
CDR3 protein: CASSYGTGDYEQYF

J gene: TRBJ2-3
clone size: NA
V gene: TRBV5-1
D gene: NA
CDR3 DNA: TGCGCCAGCAGCGGGGCCTTCACTAGCACAGATACGCAGTATTTT
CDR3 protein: CASSGAFTSTDTQYF

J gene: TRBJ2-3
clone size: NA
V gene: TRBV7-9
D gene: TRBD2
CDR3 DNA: TGTGCCAGCAGCCCCCCAGCGGGGAGCCACACAGATACGCAGTATTTT
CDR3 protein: CASSPPAGSHTDTQYF

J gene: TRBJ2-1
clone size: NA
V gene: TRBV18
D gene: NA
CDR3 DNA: TGTGCCAGCTCACCCCCCTGGACGAGCGGTGAGCAGTTCTTC
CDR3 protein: CASSPPWTSGEQFF

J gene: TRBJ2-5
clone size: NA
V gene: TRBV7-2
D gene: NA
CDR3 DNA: TGTGCCACCCAGGGGCAAGAGACCCAGTACTTC
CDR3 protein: CATQGQETQYF

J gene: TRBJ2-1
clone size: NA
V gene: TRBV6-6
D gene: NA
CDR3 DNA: TGTGCCAGCACCACCGGCGGGAATGAGCAGTTCTTC
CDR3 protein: CASTTGGNEQFF

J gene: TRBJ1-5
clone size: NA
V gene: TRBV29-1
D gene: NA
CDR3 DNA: TGCAGCGTCGGCGGCGCCAATCAGCCCCAGCATTTT
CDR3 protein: CSVGGANQPQHF

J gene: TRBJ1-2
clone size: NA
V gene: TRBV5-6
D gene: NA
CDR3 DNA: TGTGCCAGCAGCTTGGAACCAGGGGCTCTCTATGGCTACACCTTC
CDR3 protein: CASSLEPGALYGYTF

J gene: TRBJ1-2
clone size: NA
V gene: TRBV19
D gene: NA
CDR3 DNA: TGTGCCAGTAGTATCGGGGGACAAAGCGGTGGCTACACCTTC
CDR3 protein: CASSIGGQSGGYTF

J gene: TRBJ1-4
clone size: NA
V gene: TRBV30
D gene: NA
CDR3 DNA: TGTGCCTGGAGTGGACAGTTTAATGAAAAACTGTTTTTT
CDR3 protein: CAWSGQFNEKLFF

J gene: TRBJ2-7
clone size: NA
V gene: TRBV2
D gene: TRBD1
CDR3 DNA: TGTGCCAGCAGTGAAGCAGGACAGGGACCTCGCGAGCAGTACTTC
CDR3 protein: CASSEAGQGPREQYF

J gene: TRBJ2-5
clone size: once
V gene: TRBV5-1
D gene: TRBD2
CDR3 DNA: TGCGCCAGCAGCACGGGACTAGCCCTGTTGATTCAAGAGACCCAGTACTTC
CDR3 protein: CASSTGLALLIQETQYF

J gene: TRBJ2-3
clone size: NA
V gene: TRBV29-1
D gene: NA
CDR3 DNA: TGCAGCGTGGACAGTAGCACAGATACGCAGTATTTT
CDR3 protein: CSVDSSTDTQYF

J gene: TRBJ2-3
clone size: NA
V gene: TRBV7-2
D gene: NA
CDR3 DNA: TGTGCCAGCAGCACCCTCAAGGATACGCAGTATTTT
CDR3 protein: CASSTLKDTQYF

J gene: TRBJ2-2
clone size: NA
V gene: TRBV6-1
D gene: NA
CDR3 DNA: TGTGCCAGCACCATTCAGGGAGCCGGGGAGCTGTTTTTT
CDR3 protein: CASTIQGAGELFF

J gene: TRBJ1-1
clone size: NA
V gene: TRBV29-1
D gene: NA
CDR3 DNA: TGCAGCGTCCACACACCGAACACTGAAGCTTTCTTT
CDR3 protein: CSVHTPNTEAFF

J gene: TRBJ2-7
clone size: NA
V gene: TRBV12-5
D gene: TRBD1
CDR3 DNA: TGTGCTAGTGGTTTCGGACAGGGCTACGAGCAGTACTTC
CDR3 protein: CASGFGQGYEQYF

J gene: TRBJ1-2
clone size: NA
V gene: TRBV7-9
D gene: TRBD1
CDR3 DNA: TGTGCCAGCAGCCGGACAGGGTTACATGGCTACACCTTC
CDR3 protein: CASSRTGLHGYTF

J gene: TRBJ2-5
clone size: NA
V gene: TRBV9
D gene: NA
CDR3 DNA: TGTGCCAGCAGCTCCTATGGGGGGCTGGGAGAGACCCAGTACTTC
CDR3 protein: CASSSYGGLGETQYF

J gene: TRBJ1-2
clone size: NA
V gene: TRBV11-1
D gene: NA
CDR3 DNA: TGTGCCAGCAGTCACAGGACACCCTATGGCTACACCTTC
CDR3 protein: CASSHRTPYGYTF

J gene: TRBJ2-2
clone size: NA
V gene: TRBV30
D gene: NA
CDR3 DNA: TGTGCCTGGAGTAGGGCAGGGGTGGACACCGGGGAGCTGTTTTTT
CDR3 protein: CAWSRAGVDTGELFF

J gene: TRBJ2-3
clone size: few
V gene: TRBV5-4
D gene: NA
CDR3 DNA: TGTGCCAGCAGCTTGGGTAGCCCCCACACAGATACGCAGTATTTT
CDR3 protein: CASSLGSPHTDTQYF

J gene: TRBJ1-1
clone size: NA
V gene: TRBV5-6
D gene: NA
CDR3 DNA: TGTGCCAGCAGCCCTACTTACGGGACCACTGAAGCTTTCTTT
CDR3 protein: CASSPTYGTTEAFF

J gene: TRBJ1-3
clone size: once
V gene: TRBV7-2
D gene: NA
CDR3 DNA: TGTGCCAGCAGATTTGCAGGGCGGTCTGGAAACACCATATATTTT
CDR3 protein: CASRFAGRSGNTIYF

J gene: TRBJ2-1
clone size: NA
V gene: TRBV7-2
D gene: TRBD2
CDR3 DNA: TGTGCCAGCAGCTTACAGGCTAGCGGTTACAATGAGCAGTTCTTC
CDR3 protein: CASSLQASGYNEQFF

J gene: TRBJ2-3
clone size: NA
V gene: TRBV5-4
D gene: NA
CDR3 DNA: TGTGCCAGCAGCCCCCGGACAGCCACTAGCACAGATACGCAGTATTTT
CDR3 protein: CASSPRTATSTDTQYF

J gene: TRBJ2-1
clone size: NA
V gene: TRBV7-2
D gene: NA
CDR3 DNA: TGTGCCAGCAGCTTACGGACATCATACAATGAGCAGTTCTTC
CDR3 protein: CASSLRTSYNEQFF

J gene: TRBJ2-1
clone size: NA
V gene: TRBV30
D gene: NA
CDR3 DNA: TGTGCCTGGAGTGTACGGGGGACTTTCTACAATGAGCAGTTCTTC
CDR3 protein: CAWSVRGTFYNEQFF

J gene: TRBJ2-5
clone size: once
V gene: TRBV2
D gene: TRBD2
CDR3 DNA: TGTGCCAGCAAACTAGCGCAACTCCCCTCTACTGGAATAGCCCAGTACTTC
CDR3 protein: CASKLAQLPSTGIAQYF

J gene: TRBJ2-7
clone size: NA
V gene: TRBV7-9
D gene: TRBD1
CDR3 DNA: TGTGCCAGCAGCTTAAGGGCCGGGACAGGGTTCCACGAGCAGTACTTC
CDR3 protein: CASSLRAGTGFHEQYF

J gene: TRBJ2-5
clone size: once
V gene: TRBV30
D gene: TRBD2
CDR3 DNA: TGTGCCTGGAGTATTATCCGGGGGGTAGTCCAAGAGACCCAGTACTTC
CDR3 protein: CAWSIIRGVVQETQYF

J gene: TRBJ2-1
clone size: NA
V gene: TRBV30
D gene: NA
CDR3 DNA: TGTGCCTGGAGTGGACAGAGAGACAATGAGCAGTTCTTC
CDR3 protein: CAWSGQRDNEQFF

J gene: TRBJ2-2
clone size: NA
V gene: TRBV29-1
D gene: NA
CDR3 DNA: TGCAGCGTATCACAGGGCACCGGGGAGCTGTTTTTT
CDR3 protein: CSVSQGTGELFF

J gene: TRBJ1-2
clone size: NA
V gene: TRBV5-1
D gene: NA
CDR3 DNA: TGCGCCAGCAGCTTGGGAGACAGGACAGGCTACACCTTC
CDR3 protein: CASSLGDRTGYTF

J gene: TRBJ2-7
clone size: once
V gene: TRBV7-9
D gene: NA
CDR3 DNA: TGTGCCAGCAGCCCACCGGAGGGCCACCTAGCCTCCGAGCAGTACTTC
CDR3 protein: CASSPPEGHLASEQYF

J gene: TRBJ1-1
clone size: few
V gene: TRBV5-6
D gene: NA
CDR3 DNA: TGTGCCAGCAGCTTAGGAAGAACAACTGAAGCTTTCTTT
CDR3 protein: CASSLGRTTEAFF

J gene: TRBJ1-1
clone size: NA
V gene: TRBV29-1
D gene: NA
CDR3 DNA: TGCAGCGTTGAAAGGCTAGGGTCTGAAGCTTTCTTT
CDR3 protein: CSVERLGSEAFF